The next 20 T cell receptor beta chains were all read from a single sample in a study of cytomegalovirus exposure and HLA in healthy donors. The table came from immunoSEQ multiplex PCR; TCRdb's copy has only in-frame clones and leaves some out. The table has 150,000 to 200,000 clones, around 85% seen once. Material: PBMCs. The receptors shown here come from a man aged 25-45 years in good health and CMV-seropositive.

The rearrangement joins TRBV6-1 to TRBJ2-2, with D tentatively TRBD1 (7 bases). The germline V gene encodes CDR1 MNHNS and CDR2 SASEGT. V was pared by 2 bases and J by 4 bases, with 23 bases between. This CDR3 is 19 amino acids long. For the CDR3, the DNA is TGTGCCAGCAGTGAATGGGAGGACAGGTTTTTTAGTGGCACCGGGGAGCTGTTTTTT. Protein product: CASSEWEDRFFSGTGELFF.

The genes are TRBV21-1 and TRBJ2-3; TRBD1, the table's D call, was not compared with the DNA. TRBV21-1 is reported as a pseudogene. The CDR3 consists of 15 residues. The DNA of the CDR3 is TGTGCCAGCAGCAAGCACAGGGTTAACACAGATACGCAGTATTTT. It translates to CASSKHRVNTDTQYF.

V gene TRBV4-1 combines with J gene TRBJ1-4, with 7 bases matching TRBD1. Trimming cost V 3 bases and J 6 bases; bases outside gene matches: 7. Germline lookup yields CDR1 MGHRA and CDR2 YSYEKL. The CDR3 sequence is 15 residues long. This CDR3 reads CASSHSGTAYEKLFF. The CDR3 DNA follows: TGCGCCAGCAGCCATTCCGGGACAGCGTATGAAAAACTGTTTTTT.

V gene TRBV11-2 combines with J gene TRBJ2-3, with 7 bases identical to TRBD2. The CDR3 runs 15 residues. Trimming at V came to 5 bases and at J to 2 bases, leaving 7 bases not matched to a gene. Per the germline V gene, CDR1 is SGHAT and CDR2 is FQNNGV. CDR3 sequence (DNA): TGTGCCAGCAGCCCGCGGGGGACGGCCACAGATACGCAGTATTTT. It specifies CASSPRGTATDTQYF.

V is TRBV2 and J is TRBJ2-5; 9 bases are shared with TRBD1. With 6 bases clipped from V and 2 bases from J, the junction kept 4 bases outside the gene matches. Germline values: CDR1 SNHLY, CDR2 FYNNEI. The CDR3 consists of 14 residues. The CDR3 nucleotides read TGTGCCAGCAGGACCGGGACAGGGCAAGAGACCCAGTACTTC. This codes for CASRTGTGQETQYF.

The rearrangement links TRBV18 to TRBJ1-2; 8 positions match TRBD1. The CDR3 sequence is 14 residues long. With V trimmed by 6 bases and J by 7 bases, 10 bases remained unmatched. Looked up from germline, CDR1 is KGHSH and CDR2 is LQKENI. The CDR3, as DNA: TGTGCCAGCTCCTTAGGACAGGGAAGCGGTGGCTACACCTTC. It codes for CASSLGQGSGGYTF.

This chain connects TRBV5-1 to TRBJ1-6, with TRBD1 identical over 10 bases. Germline V lookup: CDR1 SGHRS, CDR2 YFSETQ. V dropped 2 bases and J dropped 0; count of bases not matched to a gene: 5. The CDR3 covers 18 residues. CDR3 nucleotide sequence: TGCGCCAGCAGCTTATGGGACAGGGGAAGCTCCTATAATTCACCCCTCCACTTT. This sequence encodes CASSLWDRGSSYNSPLHF.

This chain links TRBV14 with TRBJ2-3; no clear D. The ends were cut back, 4 bases at V and 9 bases at J, with 11 bases in the middle. This CDR3 has 12 amino acids. From germline, CDR1 is SGHDN and CDR2 FVKESK. CDR3 sequence: CASSPRGFTQYF. Written as DNA, the CDR3 is TGTGCCAGCAGCCCTCGAGGATTCACGCAGTATTTT.

The chain couples TRBV23-1 to TRBJ1-5, with a tentative D call TRBD1 (6 bases). TRBV23-1 is an open reading frame whose function is uncertain. Trimming pared 2 bases from V and 3 bases from J, leaving 11 bases between. The CDR3 sequence is 15 residues long. CDR3 DNA sequence: TGCGCCAGCAGTCAAGGATACAGGGACAATCAGCCCCAGCATTTT. It specifies CASSQGYRDNQPQHF.

On this clone itself: The junction does not match germline at one end; this may be a read error. The chain uses TRBV7-2 and TRBJ1-2; a weak D match, TRBD1 (6 bases). The CDR3 runs 13 residues. Germline V lookup: CDR1 SGHTA, CDR2 FQGNSA. This chain's CDR3 is CASSYSGDTFNGF. DNA for the CDR3: TGTGCCAGCAGCTACTCCGGGGACACATTTAATGGCTTC.

This chain connects TRBV6-5 to TRBJ2-5, with TRBD2 matching 9 bases. Germline CDR1 MNHEY, CDR2 SVGAGI. V dropped 5 bases and J dropped 2; count of bases not matched to a gene: 3. The CDR3 has 14 residues. This CDR3 reads CASSQGLAQETQYF. Here the CDR3 DNA reads TGTGCCAGCAGTCAGGGACTAGCTCAAGAGACCCAGTACTTC.

V is TRBV7-9 and J is TRBJ2-5, with D possibly being TRBD2 (5 bases). Germline V gene sequence: CDR1 SEHNR, CDR2 FQNEAQ (reference sequence). Trimming stripped 0 bases from V and 0 bases from J, with 11 bases between. CDR3 size: 16 residues. In DNA, the CDR3 is TGTGCCAGCAGCTTAGCGAGGGCAGAGTACCAAGAGACCCAGTACTTC. Translated, it gives CASSLARAEYQETQYF. The full variable domain, with the rest looked up from reference TRBV7-9 and TRBJ2-5, is DTGVSQNPRHKITKRGQNVTFRCDPISEHNRLYWYRQTLGQGPEFLTYFQNEAQLEKSRLLSDRFSAERPKGSFSTLEIQRTEQGDSAMYLCASSLARAEYQETQYFGPGTRLLVL.

This clone was recorded once. The rearrangement joins TRBV30 to TRBJ2-1, with TRBD1 matching 8 bases. The CDR3 totals 18 residues. Germline CDR1 and CDR2: GTSNPN and SVGIG (reference sequence). The trim removed 0 bases at V and 6 bases at J, leaving 16 bases unmatched. In DNA, the CDR3 is TGTGCCTGGAGTGTACCCCGTGTGTTGAGGGACAGGATCAATGAGCAGTTCTTC. Protein: CAWSVPRVLRDRINEQFF.

Only a few counts were recorded for this clone. The chain combines TRBV7-9 with TRBJ1-6, with TRBD1 as a possible D gene (5 bases). Per the germline V gene, CDR1 is SEHNR and CDR2 is FQNEAQ (reference sequence). The CDR3 runs 16 residues. Deletions cut 4 bases from V and 5 bases from J, with 15 bases between. The CDR3 protein is CASSSTGGGDNSPLHF. The CDR3 nucleotides read TGTGCCAGCAGCTCCACAGGTGGTGGGGATAATTCACCCCTCCACTTT.

This chain links TRBV27 with TRBJ2-7; the match to TRBD2 covers 8 bases. This CDR3 region has 13 residues. With 5 bases clipped from V and 6 bases from J, the junction kept 6 bases outside the gene matches. Germline CDR1 reads MNHEY; CDR2 reads SMNVEV (reference sequence). CDR3 sequence (DNA): TGTGCCAGCAGTCCCGGACTAGCCAGCGAGCAGTACTTC. This sequence encodes CASSPGLASEQYF.

The V and J genes are TRBV19 and TRBJ1-6; the D gene is possibly TRBD1 (6 bases). V was pared by 5 bases and J by 9 bases, with 20 bases between. The CDR3 has 16 residues. The V gene's germline CDR1 is LNHDA and CDR2 SQIVND (reference sequence). CDR3: CASSFTQGAGGSPLHF. The CDR3 DNA reads as TGTGCCAGTAGTTTTACACAGGGAGCAGGTGGTTCACCCCTCCACTTT.

The rearrangement links TRBV2 to TRBJ2-3; D is unclear. V lost 4 bases, J lost 3 bases, and 8 bases lay in between. CDR3 length equals 13 residues. Germline values: CDR1 SNHLY, CDR2 FYNNEI. The CDR3, as DNA: TGTGCCAGCAGTGTTTCTAAGACAGATACGCAGTATTTT. Its translation: CASSVSKTDTQYF.

The chain is built from TRBV13 and TRBJ2-7, with 9 bases aligning to TRBD1. V was clipped by 4 bases and J by 3 bases; unmatched bases: 7. Germline lookup yields CDR1 PRHDT and CDR2 FYEKMQ (reference sequence). The CDR3 has 15 amino acids. The CDR3 DNA reads TGTGCCAGCAGCTCACAGGGGGCAGGGGGCTACGAGCAGTACTTC. Residues: CASSSQGAGGYEQYF.

This chain uses TRBV5-6 with TRBJ2-2, with TRBD2 matching over 8 bases. Trimming removed 5 bases from V and 2 bases from J; junction bases left unmatched: 8. The CDR3 contains 16 residues. In germline, CDR1 is SGHDT, CDR2 YYEEEE. CDR3 protein: CASSSSGGINTGELFF. The DNA of the CDR3 is TGTGCCAGCAGTTCATCGGGGGGGATAAACACCGGGGAGCTGTTTTTT. Full variable domain (outside the CDR3, taken from reference TRBV5-6 and TRBJ2-2): DAGVTQSPTHLIKTRGQQVTLRCSPKSGHDTVSWYQQALGQGPQFIFQYYEEEERQRGNFPDRFSGHQFPNYSSELNVNALLLGDSALYLCASSSSGGINTGELFFGEGSRLTVL.

This rearrangement joins TRBV2 to TRBJ2-1; a weak D match, TRBD2 (5 bases). Trimming cost V 1 base and J 0 bases, with 7 bases left between them. From germline, CDR1 is SNHLY and CDR2 FYNNEI. The CDR3 spans 15 residues. CDR3 in DNA: TGTGCCAGCAGTGAAGTCGACTACTCCTACAATGAGCAGTTCTTC. Its protein product is CASSEVDYSYNEQFF.